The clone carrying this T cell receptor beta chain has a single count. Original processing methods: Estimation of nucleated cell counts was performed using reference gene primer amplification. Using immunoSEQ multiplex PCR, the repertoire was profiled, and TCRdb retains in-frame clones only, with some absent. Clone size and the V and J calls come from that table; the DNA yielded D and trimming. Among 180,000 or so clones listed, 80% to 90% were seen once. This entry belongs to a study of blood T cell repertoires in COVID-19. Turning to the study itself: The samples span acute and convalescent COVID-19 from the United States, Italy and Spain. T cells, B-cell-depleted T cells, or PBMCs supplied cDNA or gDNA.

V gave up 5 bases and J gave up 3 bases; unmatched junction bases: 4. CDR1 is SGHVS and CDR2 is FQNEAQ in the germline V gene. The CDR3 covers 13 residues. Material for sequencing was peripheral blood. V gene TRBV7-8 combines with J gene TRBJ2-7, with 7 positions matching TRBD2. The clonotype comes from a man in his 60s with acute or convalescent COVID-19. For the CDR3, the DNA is TGTGCCAGCAGCCAGACTAGCCACTACGAGCAGTACTTC. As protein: CASSQTSHYEQYF.